The next 9 T cell receptor beta chains were all read from a single sample in a study of blood T cell repertoires in COVID-19 (dated by TCRdb to about 2020). Libraries were constructed by the immunoSEQ multiplex PCR assay. TCRdb took over this immuneACCESS table, retaining in-frame rearrangements with V and J assigned. Such tables are incomplete; in checked studies, under half of the missing clones stem from an unresolved V gene, and the remainder is unexplained. The sample table shows some 180,000 clones, and more than 80% are seen once. Together, the top ten hold 5% to 8% of the sample. The specimen sequenced was PBMCs or T cells enriched from blood (not recorded which). The receptors were sampled from a man between 40 and 49 years old who had recovered from COVID-19.

V and J are TRBV5-1 and TRBJ1-6; no firm D call. The V end was cut by 5 bases, the J end by 10 bases, with 10 bases between. This CDR3 is built from 12 residues. Germline values: CDR1 SGHRS, CDR2 YFSETQ. The CDR3 here is CASRAEGSPLHF. In DNA, the CDR3 is TGCGCCAGCAGGGCCGAGGGCTCACCCCTCCACTTT.

The rearrangement uses TRBV23-1 and TRBJ2-1; possibly TRBD1 for D (6 bases). TRBV23-1 is noted as an ORF with a role that remains uncertain. V was shortened by 0 bases and J by 9 bases, with 27 bases between the two germline ends. The CDR3 sequence is 19 residues long. Written as DNA, the CDR3 is TGCGCCAGCAGTCAATCGGTAAAGGGTATCGCGCCGGGACACCGTGAGCAGTTCTTC. Translating it yields CASSQSVKGIAPGHREQFF.

This clone has a single count. The J gene is TRBJ1-1, the V gene TRBV14, with TRBD1 matching 7 bases. V was clipped by 6 bases and J by 5 bases; unmatched bases: 9. There are 14 residues in the CDR3. Germline V gene sequence: CDR1 SGHDN, CDR2 FVKESK. CDR3 region: CASSEIPGQTEAFF. CDR3 bases: TGTGCCAGCAGTGAAATCCCGGGACAGACTGAAGCTTTCTTT.

This clone was seen a single time. V gene TRBV5-1 combines with J gene TRBJ2-4; possible D gene TRBD1, 6 bases. Between the trimmed V and J ends, which lost 1 base and 3 bases, there was a span of 20 bases. Germline CDR1 is SGHRS and CDR2 is YFSETQ. CDR3 length: 18 residues. The CDR3 DNA reads TGCGCCAGCAGCTTGACAGGGATACTTGCTTCGGTCAAAAACATTCAGTACTTC. It is translated as CASSLTGILASVKNIQYF.

The gene calls are TRBV9 and TRBJ2-2, with 10 bases matching TRBD1. The ends lost 5 bases at V and 0 bases at J; junction bases unmatched: 4. Germline lookup yields CDR1 SGDLS and CDR2 YYNGEE. CDR3 length: 16 amino acids. The CDR3 reads CASRGGQGTNTGELFF. The CDR3, as DNA: TGTGCCAGCAGAGGGGGACAGGGGACGAACACCGGGGAGCTGTTTTTT.

This chain connects TRBV5-1 to TRBJ2-2; perhaps TRBD2 as D (7 bases). Germline values: CDR1 SGHRS, CDR2 YFSETQ. V lost 6 bases to trimming and J lost 8 bases, with 20 bases between them. The CDR3 has 15 amino acids. DNA for the CDR3: TGCGCCAGCACCGGGGGGACATTCCTCGTGGGGGAGCTGTTTTTT. It yields the protein CASTGGTFLVGELFF.

The J gene is TRBJ2-3, the V gene TRBV3-1 (or the pseudogene TRBV3-2); 8 bases are a match to TRBD2. There are 18 residues in the CDR3. Germline lookup yields CDR1 LGHDT and CDR2 YNNKEL (reference sequence). The V and J ends lost 0 bases and 2 bases, in that order; junction bases with no gene match: 10. CDR3 sequence: CASSQDLSGIPPTDTQYF. CDR3 DNA sequence: TGTGCCAGCAGCCAAGATCTTAGCGGGATCCCACCCACAGATACGCAGTATTTT.

A note on this clone: The sample holds other DNA sequences that translate to the same CDR3. The gene calls are TRBV18 and TRBJ1-6; 9 bases map to TRBD1. CDR3 length: 14 residues. Trimming removed 2 bases from V and 10 bases from J; junction bases left unmatched: 3. Germline V lookup: CDR1 KGHSH, CDR2 LQKENI. The DNA for the CDR3 is TGTGCCAGCTCACCAGGGACAGGGAACTCACCCCTCCACTTT. It encodes CASSPGTGNSPLHF.

The rearrangement links TRBV4-2 to TRBJ2-7; 8 bases match TRBD2. V shed 0 bases and J 1 base; nucleotides not matched to a gene: 2. Germline V gives CDR1 LGHNA, CDR2 YNFKEQ. CDR3 size: 15 residues. CDR3 sequence: CASSQDRGGSYEQYF. In DNA form, the CDR3 reads TGTGCCAGCAGCCAAGACCGGGGGGGGTCCTACGAGCAGTACTTC.